This T cell receptor (beta chain) appears in the sequencing data of a study of OX40 agonist ivuxolimab in advanced cancers. For the study at large: Earlier anti-PD-1, anti-PD-L1 or anti-CTLA-4 therapy was permitted; about 39% had received some.

Some clones are missing from TCRdb's copy, which holds only in-frame ones; the method was immunoSEQ multiplex PCR. The table has over 35,000 clones, around 87% seen once. Germline V gives CDR1 SEHNR, CDR2 FQNEAQ (reference sequence). CDR3 length: 15 residues. V shed 5 bases and J shed 0 bases, with 13 bases lying between them. This sequence joins TRBV7-9 and TRBJ1-1; D is undetermined. The source material was CD4+ or CD8+ T cells sorted from blood, sampled in a trial of the OX40 agonist ivuxolimab. This clonotype originated in an adult with an advanced solid tumor such as melanoma, head and neck, liver or kidney cancer. The CDR3 protein is CASSRNSQMNTEAFF. DNA of the CDR3: TGTGCCAGCAGCCGAAACTCACAAATGAACACTGAAGCTTTCTTT.